The 28 T cell receptor beta chains in this list originate from one sample, sequenced in a study of T cell changes during pregnancy in multiple sclerosis. Assay: immunoSEQ multiplex PCR; the TCRdb copy retains only in-frame clones and omits some. The data show around 25,000 clones, about 92% seen once. The material was CD8+ T cells from peripheral blood mononuclear cells, obtained in the third trimester of pregnancy. These receptors came from a female donor in good health, enrolled as a control in a pregnancy study.

The gene calls are TRBV5-1 and TRBJ2-2; TRBD2 matches at 12 bases. Looked up from germline, CDR1 is SGHRS and CDR2 is YFSETQ. The CDR3 runs 21 residues. V lost 1 base to trimming and J lost 2 bases; unmatched junction nucleotides: 15. CDR3 protein: CASSLSSGRVTTHLNTGELFF. CDR3 nucleotide sequence: TGCGCCAGCAGCTTGTCTAGCGGGAGGGTCACCACCCACTTAAACACCGGGGAGCTGTTTTTT.

The chain links TRBV5-1 to TRBJ1-2; 9 bases agree with TRBD1. CDR3 length: 15 residues. Germline V gene sequence: CDR1 SGHRS, CDR2 YFSETQ. With V trimmed by 4 bases and J by 6 bases, 10 bases remained unmatched. As DNA, the CDR3 is TGCGCCAGCAGCCCTATGAACAGGGGGCGGGATGGCTACACCTTC. Encoded protein: CASSPMNRGRDGYTF.

J is TRBJ2-5 and V is TRBV2, with 10 bases aligning to TRBD2. V trimming: 4 bases; J trimming: 5 bases; junction bases outside the gene matches: 7. From germline, CDR1 is SNHLY and CDR2 FYNNEI. The CDR3 runs 15 residues. CDR3 sequence reads: CASSVGLAGEETQYF. The DNA of the CDR3 is TGTGCCAGCAGTGTGGGTCTAGCGGGGGAGGAGACCCAGTACTTC.

This sequence joins TRBV5-1 and TRBJ2-1; 12 bases are a match to TRBD2. This CDR3 is 18 amino acids long. V was pared by 4 bases and J by 5 bases, with 13 bases of the junction left unmatched. CDR1 and CDR2 (germline): SGHRS, YFSETQ. The CDR3 spells CASSQRLAGVGLHNEQFF. The DNA of the CDR3 is TGCGCCAGCAGCCAACGACTAGCGGGAGTGGGGCTCCACAATGAGCAGTTCTTC.

The chain uses TRBV6-1 and TRBJ2-7, with D maybe TRBD1 (6 bases). The ends were cut back, 2 bases at V and 5 bases at J, with 7 bases in the middle. The germline V gene has CDR1 MNHNS and CDR2 SASEGT. This CDR3 region has 12 residues. The CDR3: CASSETGNEQYF. As DNA, the CDR3 is TGTGCCAGCAGTGAAACAGGGAACGAGCAGTACTTC.

The CDR3 protein is CATEGASYEQYF. CDR3 coding DNA: TGTGCCACCGAGGGGGCCTCCTACGAGCAGTACTTC. The genes are TRBV10-3 and TRBJ2-7; 7 bases match TRBD1. The CDR3 extends over 12 amino acids. Germline V gene sequence: CDR1 ENHRY, CDR2 SYGVKD. With 10 bases clipped from V and 0 bases from J, the junction kept 3 bases outside the gene matches.

The chain joins TRBV27 to TRBJ2-7; D is perhaps TRBD2 (5 bases). In germline, CDR1 is MNHEY, CDR2 SMNVEV (reference sequence). Trimming shortened V by 5 bases and J by 5 bases, and 16 bases separated the two germline ends. The CDR3 sequence is 14 residues long. CDR3 sequence: CASSTLDDGDEQYF. CDR3 in DNA: TGTGCCAGCAGTACACTGGACGACGGGGACGAGCAGTACTTC.

The gene calls are TRBV14 and TRBJ1-4; TRBD1 aligns across 9 bases. The trim removed 4 bases at V and 10 bases at J, leaving 7 bases unmatched. This CDR3 comprises 14 residues. CDR1 is SGHDN, CDR2 FVKESK, per germline. The CDR3 region has the DNA TGTGCCAGCAGCCCACGGGACAGGGTGGCAAAACTGTTTTTT. Translating it yields CASSPRDRVAKLFF. The variable domain in full, completed from reference TRBV14 and TRBJ1-4, reads EAGVTQFPSHSVIEKGQTVTLRCDPISGHDNLYWYRRVMGKEIKFLLHFVKESKQDESGMPNNRFLAERTGGTYSTLKVQPAELEDSGVYFCASSPRDRVAKLFFGSGTQLSVL.

This rearrangement joins TRBV6-5 to TRBJ2-2; 7 positions match TRBD1. Germline lookup yields CDR1 MNHEY and CDR2 SVGAGI. Trimming removed 4 bases from V and 6 bases from J; junction bases left unmatched: 5. This CDR3 spans 14 amino acids. CDR3 bases: TGTGCCAGCAGTTTCCGACAGGGATCCGGGGAGCTGTTTTTT. This sequence encodes CASSFRQGSGELFF.

The V gene is TRBV7-2, the J gene TRBJ2-7, with D perhaps matching TRBD1 (7 bases). From germline, CDR1 is SGHTA and CDR2 FQGNSA. CDR3 length equals 15 residues. Trimming removed 1 base at V and 0 bases at J, with 10 bases between. The DNA for the CDR3 is TGTGCCAGCAGCTTAGAGCAGGGGGGCTCCTACGAGCAGTACTTC. Translated, it gives CASSLEQGGSYEQYF.

This chain joins TRBV7-2 and TRBJ2-7; D is undetermined. Germline V lookup: CDR1 SGHTA, CDR2 FQGNSA. The V and J ends lost 3 bases and 3 bases respectively, with 9 bases between them. The CDR3 length is 13 residues. In nucleotides, the CDR3 is TGTGCCAGCAGCTTGTTGGGCTTCTACGAGCAGTACTTC. Translated: CASSLLGFYEQYF.

The sample holds one count of this clone. This chain connects TRBV7-9 to TRBJ2-1; 10 bases line up with TRBD2. The germline gives CDR1 SEHNR, CDR2 FQNEAQ (reference sequence). The CDR3 totals 17 residues. The junction had 10 bases not matched to a gene; V was cut back by 5 bases and J by 3 bases. For the CDR3, the DNA is TGTGCCAGCAGCACTAGACGTGGACTAGCGGTCTACAATGAGCAGTTCTTC. It is translated as CASSTRRGLAVYNEQFF. Using reference TRBV7-9 and TRBJ2-1 for the parts outside the CDR3, the full variable domain is DTGVSQNPRHKITKRGQNVTFRCDPISEHNRLYWYRQTLGQGPEFLTYFQNEAQLEKSRLLSDRFSAERPKGSFSTLEIQRTEQGDSAMYLCASSTRRGLAVYNEQFFGPGTRLTVL.

The chain uses TRBV7-9 and TRBJ1-2; 7 bases agree with TRBD1. Germline V gives CDR1 SEHNR, CDR2 FQNEAQ (reference sequence). CDR3 length: 15 amino acids. With 5 bases clipped from V and 8 bases from J, the junction kept 14 bases outside the gene matches. The CDR3 protein is CASSDKGQVRDGYTF. CDR3 nucleotide sequence: TGTGCCAGCAGCGATAAAGGACAGGTGAGGGACGGCTACACCTTC.

The V and J genes are TRBV5-4 and TRBJ2-7, with D possibly TRBD2 on 5 matching bases. Trimming stripped 5 bases from V and 3 bases from J, with 12 bases between. The CDR3 sequence is 13 residues long. Germline V gene data show CDR1 as SGHNT and CDR2 as YYREEE (reference sequence). The CDR3 loop reads CASREGGDYEQYF. The DNA for the CDR3 is TGTGCCAGCAGAGAGGGTGGGGACTACGAGCAGTACTTC.

V gene TRBV11-2 combines with J gene TRBJ2-4; 8 bases map to TRBD2. V trimming: 3 bases; J trimming: 8 bases; junction bases outside the gene matches: 9. The CDR3 length is 15 residues. Looked up from germline, CDR1 is SGHAT and CDR2 is FQNNGV. The CDR3 region has the DNA TGTGCCAGCAGCTTTTGGGGCGGGGGGCCGGACATTCAGTACTTC. This translates into CASSFWGGGPDIQYF.

This clone was counted once. The chain couples TRBV30 to TRBJ1-4; the D is unclear. The CDR3 is made up of 13 amino acids. Trimming pared 2 bases from V and 8 bases from J, leaving 12 bases between. Looked up from germline, CDR1 is GTSNPN and CDR2 is SVGIG (reference sequence). The CDR3 region has the DNA TGTGCCTGGAGTTTTTCCACTGTAGAAAAACTGTTTTTT. It yields the protein CAWSFSTVEKLFF.

The rearrangement uses TRBV27 and TRBJ1-1; 7 bases map to TRBD1. Germline V gene data show CDR1 as MNHEY and CDR2 as SMNVEV (reference sequence). V dropped 6 bases and J dropped 8; count of bases not matched to a gene: 18. This CDR3 spans 16 amino acids. The CDR3 here is CASRLSWASRDSEAFF. CDR3 nucleotides: TGTGCCAGCAGATTAAGTTGGGCATCCCGGGACAGCGAAGCTTTCTTT.

This chain joins TRBV7-9 and TRBJ2-1; weak D call: TRBD2 (7 bases). The CDR3 has 13 amino acids. In germline, CDR1 is SEHNR, CDR2 FQNEAQ (reference sequence). Trimming took 5 bases from V and 9 from J, leaving 14 bases between them. CDR3 nucleotides: TGTGCCAGCAGCGGGGGGGCCCCGGCTGAGCAGTTCTTC. Its protein product is CASSGGAPAEQFF.

CDR3 region: CASSLASASGLYEQYF. Here the CDR3 DNA reads TGCGCCAGCAGCTTGGCCTCGGCTAGCGGTCTATACGAGCAGTACTTC. This chain joins TRBV5-1 and TRBJ2-7; TRBD2 agrees at 7 bases. The V and J ends lost 0 bases and 4 bases, in that order; junction bases with no gene match: 10. This CDR3 region has 16 residues. Per the germline V gene, CDR1 is SGHRS and CDR2 is YFSETQ.

J is TRBJ2-3 and V is TRBV11-2; 9 bases fit TRBD1. The CDR3 is 17 amino acids. Trimming took 5 bases from V and 3 from J; bases not matched to a gene: 12. CDR1 is SGHAT and CDR2 is FQNNGV in the germline V gene. DNA of the CDR3: TGTGCCAGCAGCACCCGTGGGACAGGGCGAAGGACAGATACGCAGTATTTT. It yields the protein CASSTRGTGRRTDTQYF.

This clone was found a few times. The chain has TRBV5-1 and TRBJ2-7; 8 bases are a match to TRBD2. This CDR3 spans 13 amino acids. Germline assignment: CDR1 SGHRS and CDR2 YFSETQ. Unmatched junction bases numbered 5, after V lost 4 bases and J lost 5 bases. The CDR3 loop is CASSPGGIHEQYF. The CDR3 coding sequence is TGCGCCAGCAGCCCGGGGGGGATCCACGAGCAGTACTTC.

This chain links TRBV14 with TRBJ1-4, with D perhaps matching TRBD1 (5 bases). Per germline, CDR1 SGHDN and CDR2 FVKESK. Trimming cost V 6 bases and J 6 bases, with 11 bases left between them. This CDR3 comprises 13 residues. This chain's CDR3 is CASSRAGDEKLFF. In DNA, the CDR3 is TGTGCCAGCAGTCGAGCGGGGGATGAAAAACTGTTTTTT.

This chain joins TRBV5-6 and TRBJ2-7; 7 positions match TRBD1. CDR3 length: 14 residues. Germline loops: CDR1 SGHDT, CDR2 YYEEEE. The V and J ends lost 2 bases and 5 bases, in that order; junction bases with no gene match: 7. CDR3 bases: TGTGCCAGCAGCTTCCCGACAGGGTTGAACGAGCAGTACTTC. Translation gives CASSFPTGLNEQYF. The full variable domain, completed using reference TRBV5-6 and TRBJ2-7, is DAGVTQSPTHLIKTRGQQVTLRCSPKSGHDTVSWYQQALGQGPQFIFQYYEEEERQRGNFPDRFSGHQFPNYSSELNVNALLLGDSALYLCASSFPTGLNEQYFGPGTRLTVT.

The gene calls are TRBV2 and TRBJ1-1, with D possibly TRBD1 on 5 matching bases. The germline V and J ends were trimmed by 4 bases and 3 bases, with 12 bases remaining between them. CDR3 length equals 14 residues. Germline CDR1 SNHLY, CDR2 FYNNEI. The CDR3 sequence is CASSASGMDTEAFF. In nucleotides, the CDR3 is TGTGCCAGCAGTGCCTCAGGGATGGACACTGAAGCTTTCTTT.

The rearrangement uses TRBV6-6 and TRBJ2-7; D not certain. V lost 2 bases to trimming and J lost 3 bases, with 5 bases between them. CDR1 is MNHNY, CDR2 SVGAGI, per germline (reference sequence). The CDR3 length is 12 residues. CDR3 residues: CASSYTVYEQYF. The CDR3 coding sequence is TGTGCCAGCAGTTACACGGTCTACGAGCAGTACTTC.

This clone qualifies as medium-sized. The chain has TRBV6-1 and TRBJ2-2; maybe TRBD1 (6 bases). The CDR3 has 15 residues. The germline V gene has CDR1 MNHNS and CDR2 SASEGT. Trimming cost V 6 bases and J 4 bases, with 15 bases left between them. The CDR3 loop reads CASSKGGDPTGELFF. The CDR3 DNA reads as TGTGCCAGCAGCAAAGGGGGTGACCCCACCGGGGAGCTGTTTTTT.

The chain recombines TRBV4-2 with TRBJ2-1; D is possibly TRBD2 (5 bases). The CDR3 contains 16 residues. V was clipped by 0 bases and J by 2 bases, with 11 bases between them. The germline V gene has CDR1 LGHNA and CDR2 YNFKEQ. In DNA form, the CDR3 reads TGTGCCAGCAGCCAAGATCTTAGCGAGACCTACAATGAGCAGTTCTTC. This gives the protein CASSQDLSETYNEQFF.

The chain links TRBV11-1 to TRBJ2-7; D is uncertain. CDR1 is SGHAT and CDR2 is FQDESV in the germline V gene (reference sequence). CDR3 length: 14 amino acids. V shed 3 bases and J shed 3 bases, with 12 bases lying between them. CDR3 nucleotides: TGTGCCAGCAGCTTCGGCGGAGTGGTCTACGAGCAGTACTTC. Its translation: CASSFGGVVYEQYF.